The next 8 T cell receptor beta chains were all read from a single sample in a study of blood T cell repertoires in COVID-19 (dated by TCRdb to the early 2020s). The library relied on the immunoSEQ multiplex PCR assay. TCRdb re-hosts the immuneACCESS table, in-frame sequences only. Its copies lack some clones; in the studies checked, an unresolved V gene accounts for under half of them, and the cause for the rest is not known. The sample table contains about 220,000 clones; only one count was recorded for about 88% of them. The ten largest clonotypes hold just over 2.5% of the sample. Sequencing was done on a sample of PBMCs or T cells enriched from blood (not recorded which). These receptors were taken from a woman in her 30s who had recovered from COVID-19.

The chain employs TRBV6-5 and TRBJ1-2; D is possibly TRBD1 (6 bases). Germline values: CDR1 MNHEY, CDR2 SVGAGI. CDR3 length: 15 amino acids. Trimming removed 6 bases from V and 4 bases from J, with 18 bases in between. The CDR3 protein is CASRRTVESTYGYTF. As DNA, the CDR3 is TGTGCCAGCAGACGGACAGTTGAATCTACCTATGGCTACACCTTC.

This clone was found many times. The chain employs TRBV15 and TRBJ1-5, with D unclear. Between the trimmed V and J ends, which lost 0 bases and 2 bases, there was a span of 17 bases. Germline V lookup: CDR1 LNHNV, CDR2 YYDKDF (reference sequence). This CDR3 has 18 residues. As DNA, the CDR3 is TGTGCCACCAGCAGAGATGTAAGGGTATGGAGGGGCAATCAGCCCCAGCATTTT. This translates into CATSRDVRVWRGNQPQHF.

This clone occurred a few times. The same CDR3 also results from other DNA sequences found in this sample. The CDR3 sequence: CASSLASTEAFF. The CDR3 nucleotides are TGTGCCAGCAGCTTAGCGAGCACTGAAGCTTTCTTT. This chain uses TRBV13 with TRBJ1-1; D uncertain. This CDR3 has 12 amino acids. Germline lookup yields CDR1 PRHDT and CDR2 FYEKMQ (reference sequence). V was trimmed by 1 base and J by 4 bases, leaving 4 bases between them.

The rearrangement joins TRBV4-3 to TRBJ1-3; D might be TRBD1 (5 bases). CDR1 LGHNA and CDR2 YSLEER come from the germline V gene. The CDR3 sequence is 16 residues long. Trimming removed 0 bases from V and 3 bases from J, with 12 bases in between. CDR3 DNA sequence: TGCGCCAGCAGCCAAGATCGGGGGGGGGATGGAAACACCATATATTTT. This gives the protein CASSQDRGGDGNTIYF.

J is TRBJ2-1 and V is TRBV4-1; possibly TRBD1 for D (6 bases). Germline-derived CDR1 and CDR2 are MGHRA and YSYEKL. V lost 4 bases and J 4 bases, leaving 8 bases between the germline ends. The CDR3 has 13 amino acids. Written as DNA, the CDR3 is TGCGCCAGCAGCCGCACAGGGTACAATGAGCAGTTCTTC. Its translation: CASSRTGYNEQFF.

The chain employs TRBV29-1 and TRBJ2-2, with 7 bases identical to TRBD1. The V gene end was trimmed by 8 bases and the J gene end by 7 bases; junction bases not matched to a gene: 10. Germline V gene lookup returns CDR1 SQVTM and CDR2 ANQGSEA. The length of the CDR3 is 13 residues. DNA for the CDR3: TGCAGCCTTCTCAGGGCAGGGGGCGGGGAGCTGTTTTTT. As protein: CSLLRAGGGELFF.

The chain combines TRBV19 with TRBJ2-1, with 13 bases lining up with TRBD2. Germline V gene lookup returns CDR1 LNHDA and CDR2 SQIVND (reference sequence). There are 18 residues in the CDR3. J was trimmed by 8 bases and V by 2 bases; bases with no gene match: 12. The CDR3 is CASSILRGTSGGAHEQFF. In nucleotides, the CDR3 is TGTGCCAGTAGTATATTAAGGGGAACTAGCGGGGGGGCACATGAGCAGTTCTTC.

The chain couples TRBV4-2 to TRBJ2-1; TRBD2 might be the D (6 bases). The V end was cut by 1 base, the J end by 6 bases, with 13 bases between. Germline loops: CDR1 LGHNA, CDR2 YNFKEQ. There are 15 residues in the CDR3. CDR3 sequence (DNA): TGTGCCAGCAGCCAAGTCAGGAGGGAATTCAATGAGCAGTTCTTC. As protein: CASSQVRREFNEQFF.